The 29 T cell receptor beta chains below were found in one sample sequenced in a study of shared clonotypes between healthy human individuals. Assay used: immunoSEQ multiplex PCR; TCRdb lists only in-frame clones, some missing. The top ten clones hold about 1% of a sample with 1.6 million or so clones, about 96% of them seen once. Sequencing was done on a sample of naive CD4+ T cells sorted from blood. Described subset: CD45RA+ positively selected. These receptors were collected from a man aged 30 to 39 in good health.

The chain employs TRBV11-2 and TRBJ2-1; D is tentatively TRBD1 or TRBD2 (5 bases each). The germline CDR1 and CDR2 sequences are SGHAT and FQNNGV. Deletions cut 5 bases from V and 5 bases from J, with 10 bases between. The CDR3 is 13 amino acids. The CDR3 region has the DNA TGTGCCAGCAGCATGGGACGGAACAATGAGCAGTTCTTC. Its protein is CASSMGRNNEQFF.

This rearrangement joins TRBV6-1 to TRBJ2-7; D might be TRBD1 (6 bases). The CDR3 length is 14 residues. V was shortened by 5 bases and J by 3 bases, with 14 bases between the two germline ends. The germline V gene encodes CDR1 MNHNS and CDR2 SASEGT. CDR3 sequence: CASSTRTVFYEQYF. CDR3 bases: TGTGCCAGCAGTACCCGGACAGTATTCTACGAGCAGTACTTC.

This chain joins TRBV6-4 and TRBJ2-2; perhaps TRBD2 as D (5 bases). The CDR3 has 15 amino acids. Germline loops: CDR1 MRHNA, CDR2 SNTAGT. Trimming took 6 bases from V and 3 from J, leaving 14 bases between them. The CDR3 loop reads CASRQLGRDTGELFF. The CDR3 coding sequence is TGTGCCAGCAGACAACTAGGCCGAGACACCGGGGAGCTGTTTTTT.

J is TRBJ2-1 and V is TRBV27, with D uncertain. This CDR3 spans 14 amino acids. CDR1 is MNHEY, CDR2 SMNVEV, per germline (reference sequence). V was clipped by 4 bases and J by 9 bases, with 16 bases between them. CDR3: CASSYQQIGFEQFF. The CDR3 DNA follows: TGTGCCAGCAGTTATCAGCAAATAGGTTTTGAGCAGTTCTTC.

The chain joins TRBV5-4 to TRBJ1-1, with 7 bases identical to TRBD1. J lost 7 bases, V lost 1 base, and 4 bases had no gene match. Germline loops: CDR1 SGHNT, CDR2 YYREEE (reference sequence). This CDR3 has 13 residues. CDR3 sequence: CASSLTRQGEAFF. The CDR3 nucleotides are TGTGCCAGCAGCTTGACCAGACAGGGTGAAGCTTTCTTT.

The chain is built from TRBV6-1 and TRBJ2-1, with 14 bases that match TRBD2. CDR1 is MNHNS and CDR2 is SASEGT in the germline V gene. The CDR3 is made up of 19 amino acids. V lost 0 bases and J lost 7; bases outside the gene matches: 11. The CDR3 bases are TGTGCCAGCAGTGAAGCGGTGGCGGGACTAGCGGGAGTAGGTAATGAGCAGTTCTTC. Translated: CASSEAVAGLAGVGNEQFF.

The chain employs TRBV5-5 and TRBJ1-2, with D perhaps matching TRBD1 (5 bases). Germline CDR1 is SGHKS and CDR2 is YYEKEE (reference sequence). V was trimmed by 0 bases and J by 3 bases, leaving 9 bases between them. The CDR3 has 14 residues. In nucleotides, the CDR3 is TGTGCCAGCAGCTTGGTTGTGGGGGACTATGGCTACACCTTC. Protein: CASSLVVGDYGYTF.

The genes are TRBV10-3 and TRBJ2-1; the D gene is possibly TRBD2 (5 bases). The CDR3 totals 14 residues. The germline V and J ends were trimmed by 7 bases and 0 bases, with 10 bases remaining between them. The germline V gene has CDR1 ENHRY and CDR2 SYGVKD. CDR3 coding DNA: TGTGCCATCACCCGGGATCGCTCCTACAATGAGCAGTTCTTC. This codes for CAITRDRSYNEQFF.

The chain joins TRBV5-1 to TRBJ1-2; D possibly corresponds to TRBD1 (5 bases). Germline V gene lookup returns CDR1 SGHRS and CDR2 YFSETQ. This CDR3 is 16 amino acids long. Trimming left V 5 bases short and J 2 bases short, with 19 bases between. The CDR3 DNA sequence: TGCGCCAGCAGTGGGGACCTACTAGATATGAACTATGGCTACACCTTC. Residues: CASSGDLLDMNYGYTF.

This CDR3 is CASSEAGQGYGYTF. The CDR3 DNA reads TGTGCCAGCAGTGAAGCGGGACAGGGCTATGGCTACACCTTC. The chain employs TRBV6-1 and TRBJ1-2, with TRBD1 matching over 9 bases. The V gene's germline CDR1 is MNHNS and CDR2 SASEGT. V shed 0 bases and J 4 bases; nucleotides not matched to a gene: 0. This CDR3 comprises 14 residues.

In this sample, this clone turned up a few times. The chain employs TRBV12-2 and TRBJ1-2. TRBV12-2 is listed as a pseudogene. This CDR3 has 10 residues. CDR3 residues: CASLLNGYTF. The CDR3, as DNA: TGTGCAAGTCTGTTGAACGGCTACACCTTC.

The V gene is TRBV7-9, the J gene TRBJ1-4; 8 bases agree with TRBD1. CDR1 SEHNR and CDR2 FQNEAQ come from the germline V gene (reference sequence). Trimming removed 3 bases from V and 8 bases from J; junction bases left unmatched: 8. The CDR3 contains 15 residues. The CDR3 loop reads CASSLSGTGQEKLFF. The DNA for the CDR3 is TGTGCCAGCAGCTTGTCAGGGACAGGACAGGAAAAACTGTTTTTT. Full variable domain (missing parts from reference TRBV7-9 and TRBJ1-4): DTGVSQNPRHKITKRGQNVTFRCDPISEHNRLYWYRQTLGQGPEFLTYFQNEAQLEKSRLLSDRFSAERPKGSFSTLEIQRTEQGDSAMYLCASSLSGTGQEKLFFGSGTQLSVL.

The genes are TRBV11-3 and TRBJ2-7; 7 bases match TRBD2. J lost 2 bases, V lost 1 base, and 2 bases had no gene match. Germline V gives CDR1 SGHNT, CDR2 YENEEA. CDR3 length: 14 amino acids. The CDR3 here is CASSLVAGAYEQYF. CDR3 nucleotides: TGTGCCAGCAGCTTAGTCGCGGGAGCCTACGAGCAGTACTTC.

This chain connects TRBV4-3 to TRBJ2-7; D gene ambiguous. V dropped 1 base and J dropped 6 bases, with 10 bases sitting between them. CDR3 length: 13 residues. Germline V CDR1 and CDR2: LGHNA, YSLEER. Here the CDR3 DNA reads TGCGCCAGCAGCCAAGCTCGTGGATTCGAGCAGTACTTC. Translating gives CASSQARGFEQYF.

J is TRBJ1-1 and V is TRBV7-9, with TRBD1 as a possible D gene (5 bases). The CDR3 has 13 amino acids. V was clipped by 1 base and J by 10 bases, with 13 bases between them. In germline, CDR1 is SEHNR, CDR2 FQNEAQ (reference sequence). CDR3 coding DNA: TGTGCCAGCAGCTTAGACCGGGTTGGGGGAGCTTTCTTT. This gives the protein CASSLDRVGGAFF.

This chain uses TRBV25-1 with TRBJ2-7; 11 bases align to TRBD2. The CDR3 covers 17 residues. Looked up from germline, CDR1 is MGHDK and CDR2 is SYGVNS. V was clipped by 3 bases and J by 1 base; unmatched bases: 8. For the CDR3, the DNA is TGTGCCAGCAGTGAGGCTAGCGGGAGGTCAGGTTCCTACGAGCAGTACTTC. Residues: CASSEASGRSGSYEQYF.

Regarding this clone: Germline is not matched at one junction end, which may reflect a read error. This chain connects TRBV7-7 to TRBJ2-2; 10 bases fit TRBD2. Germline CDR1 SSHAT, CDR2 FNYEAQ (reference sequence). This CDR3 region has 15 residues. The CDR3 reads CASSQGLAATGELFF. CDR3 nucleotide sequence: TGTGCTAGCAGCCAAGGACTAGCGGCTACCGGGGAGCTGTTTTTT. Drawing the rest from reference TRBV7-7 and TRBJ2-2, the complete variable domain is GAGVSQSPRYKVTKRGQDVTLRCDPISSHATLYWYQQALGQGPEFLTYFNYEAQPDKSGLPSDRFSAERPEGSISTLTIQRTEQRDSAMYRCASSQGLAATGELFFGEGSRLTVL.

V usage is TRBV28 and J usage is TRBJ1-5; D is perhaps TRBD1 (5 bases). Looked up from germline, CDR1 is MDHEN and CDR2 is SYDVKM. This CDR3 comprises 16 residues. With 2 bases removed from V and 0 bases from J, the gap between germline ends came to 11 bases. The CDR3 is CASSLGGWDSNQPQHF. The CDR3 DNA follows: TGTGCCAGCAGTTTAGGGGGTTGGGATAGCAATCAGCCCCAGCATTTT.

The chain carries TRBV19 and TRBJ2-7, with unresolved D. Germline V CDR1 and CDR2: LNHDA, SQIVND (reference sequence). Trimming removed 7 bases from V and 1 base from J, with 14 bases in between. This CDR3 contains 14 residues. As DNA, the CDR3 is TGTGCCAGTACCGGGCAGGCTACATCCTACGAGCAGTACTTC. Amino acid sequence: CASTGQATSYEQYF.

The chain couples TRBV9 to TRBJ2-4, with TRBD1 as a possible D gene (5 bases). The CDR3 consists of 17 residues. Germline CDR1 reads SGDLS; CDR2 reads YYNGEE. Trimming left V 4 bases short and J 5 bases short, with 22 bases between. CDR3 amino acids: CASSRVSNRPDENIQYF. In DNA, the CDR3 is TGTGCCAGCAGCCGAGTCTCTAACAGGCCCGACGAAAACATTCAGTACTTC.

In this sample, this clone turned up once. The rearrangement joins TRBV14 to TRBJ2-2; 7 nucleotides match TRBD2. Germline assignment: CDR1 SGHDN and CDR2 FVKESK. CDR3 size: 16 residues. V trimming: 4 bases; J trimming: 5 bases; junction bases outside the gene matches: 10. The CDR3 protein is CASSLRLGLQTGELFF. CDR3 in DNA: TGTGCCAGCAGCCTACGCCTGGGACTACAAACCGGGGAGCTGTTTTTT.

V is TRBV15 and J is TRBJ1-1; D is perhaps TRBD1 (5 bases). The CDR3 is made up of 10 amino acids. CDR1 and CDR2 from the germline V gene are LNHNV and YYDKDF (reference sequence). The CDR3 DNA sequence: TGTGCAACGGGGCGGTCTGAAGCTTTCTTT. Translated: CATGRSEAFF.

CDR3 in amino acids: CASSIGGGQPQHF. DNA for the CDR3: TGTGCCAGCAGTATCGGGGGGGGCCAGCCCCAGCATTTT. The chain carries TRBV6-5 and TRBJ1-5; perhaps TRBD1 as D (6 bases). The CDR3 spans 13 residues. Germline CDR1 and CDR2: MNHEY and SVGAGI. Trimming pared 5 bases from V and 7 bases from J, leaving 12 bases between.

V gene TRBV7-2 combines with J gene TRBJ1-5, with D possibly matching TRBD1 (5 bases). CDR3 size: 16 residues. V was trimmed by 1 base and J by 4 bases, leaving 14 bases between them. The V gene's germline CDR1 is SGHTA and CDR2 FQGNSA. The CDR3 coding sequence is TGTGCCAGCAGCTTAGGTCCTGCGTGGGGGAATCAGCCCCAGCATTTT. Translating gives CASSLGPAWGNQPQHF.

The rearrangement links TRBV27 to TRBJ2-7; 9 bases are shared with TRBD1. This CDR3 has 16 amino acids. V shed 5 bases, J shed 3 bases, and the junction held 11 bases outside the gene matches. Germline V CDR1 and CDR2: MNHEY, SMNVEV (reference sequence). This CDR3 is CASSPLPGTGNYEQYF. The CDR3 bases are TGTGCCAGCAGTCCTTTACCCGGGACAGGGAACTACGAGCAGTACTTC.

Regarding this clone: The sample contains more than one DNA sequence encoding this CDR3. The rearrangement links TRBV6-6 to TRBJ2-7; 9 bases align to TRBD2. Germline V gives CDR1 MNHNY, CDR2 SVGAGI (reference sequence). The length of the CDR3 is 14 residues. J lost 3 bases, V lost 2 bases, and 2 bases had no gene match. This chain's CDR3 is CASSYRLADYEQYF. In nucleotides, the CDR3 is TGTGCCAGCAGTTACCGACTAGCGGACTACGAGCAGTACTTC.

The chain uses TRBV6-6 and TRBJ2-1; D not resolved. There are 13 residues in the CDR3. The V end lost 6 bases, the J end lost 8 bases, and 14 bases lay between the germline ends. CDR1 and CDR2 (germline): MNHNY, SVGAGI (reference sequence). CDR3 nucleotides: TGTGCCAGCAGGGAGACTGGAAGGTATGAGCAGTTCTTC. Protein product: CASRETGRYEQFF.

The gene calls are TRBV6-6 and TRBJ2-1; D call uncertain. Trimming pared 3 bases from V and 9 bases from J, leaving 12 bases between. CDR3 length equals 13 residues. Germline assignment: CDR1 MNHNY and CDR2 SVGAGI (reference sequence). The CDR3 DNA is TGTGCCAGCAGTTATGGGCTAAACCCTGAGCAGTTCTTC. It codes for CASSYGLNPEQFF.

V is TRBV28 and J is TRBJ2-7; D remains unclear. CDR1 is MDHEN and CDR2 is SYDVKM in the germline V gene. V dropped 5 bases and J dropped 4 bases, with 18 bases sitting between them. The length of the CDR3 is 15 residues. This chain's CDR3 is CASSHREVQSYEQYF. In DNA form, the CDR3 reads TGTGCCAGCAGTCACCGCGAGGTGCAGAGTTACGAGCAGTACTTC.